This note documents a single T cell receptor beta chain sequence. The sample comes from a study of shared clonotypes between healthy human individuals. CDR1 is SNHLY, CDR2 FYNNEI, per germline. With 6 bases removed from V and 5 bases from J, the gap between germline ends came to 4 bases. The CDR3 is 10 residues long. The data were produced by immunoSEQ multiplex PCR, yet TCRdb's version contains in-frame clones alone and is incomplete. The table lists around 2.5 million clones, roughly 93% of them singletons. The V gene is TRBV2, the J gene TRBJ1-1, with D unclear. The TCR originated in a man aged 18 to 29 in good health. Some clones in this sample may be carry-over from other donors' samples. Specimen: naive CD4+ T cells from PBMCs. Subset indicated: CD45RA+ positively selected. The CDR3 DNA follows: TGTGCCAGCAGGCTAACTGAAGCTTTCTTT. This encodes CASRLTEAFF.